A selection of T cell receptor beta chains follows, all from one sample in a study of blood T cell repertoires in COVID-19. Data came from immunoSEQ multiplex PCR; TCRdb stores just in-frame clones and leaves some out. In the table there are under 250,000 clones, around four fifths of which are singletons. The specimen sequenced was peripheral blood. The receptors derive from a man between 40 and 49 years old with acute or convalescent COVID-19. Each CDR3 is given with its conserved first and last residue. Size is omitted from some rows. Given values are once, few, many or a class for expanded clones.

CDR3	V	J	size
CASSPDRVNYGYTF	TRBV4-3	TRBJ1-2	few
CASSLAGGSRYEQYF	TRBV5-4	TRBJ2-7	few
CASSLGGTYNSPLHF	TRBV11-2	TRBJ1-6	once
CAWSVTPGNTEAFF	TRBV30	TRBJ1-1	-
CAWSVQTAAVSPLHF	TRBV30	TRBJ1-6	-
CASSLFIGGRGTEAFF	TRBV5-1	TRBJ1-1	once
CASSLVRGGDTQYF	TRBV7-2	TRBJ2-3	-
CASILPGSNEQFF	TRBV6-5	TRBJ2-1	-
CASSLGGRNEKLFF	TRBV7-9	TRBJ1-4	-
CASSTQLEGAYEQYF	TRBV7-8	TRBJ2-7	-
CASMRMGAFGYTF	TRBV27	TRBJ1-2	-
CASRPVGQGDTEAFF	TRBV6-6	TRBJ1-1	-
CASSVGREGGTDTQYF	TRBV6-4	TRBJ2-3	-
CASSPGLDNEQFF	TRBV5-4	TRBJ2-1	-
CASRLLSDPNYGYTF	TRBV27	TRBJ1-2	-
CATLRRGLDSNQPQHF	TRBV10-2	TRBJ1-5	-
CASSSLAGDETQYF	TRBV5-1	TRBJ2-5	-
CASSPTYSGNTIYF	TRBV5-4	TRBJ1-3	-
CASSTPTGGDTQYF	TRBV5-4	TRBJ2-3	-
CASSSGQGRTEAFF	TRBV27	TRBJ1-1	once
CASSVEDRRLNTEAFF	TRBV9	TRBJ1-1	-
CASRGGARPQHF	TRBV28	TRBJ1-5	-
CASSQADSPLHF	TRBV3-1/TRBV3-2	TRBJ1-6	-
CASSLAGQTYGYTF	TRBV5-1	TRBJ1-2	-
CASSFEGRGGDTQYF	TRBV7-3	TRBJ2-3	-
CASSSRTSGVGADTQYF	TRBV19	TRBJ2-3	-
CASSFVGGTEAFF	TRBV12-3/TRBV12-4	TRBJ1-1	-
CASSESVLAGDYNEQFF	TRBV10-2	TRBJ2-1	-
CASSLTSGSYEQYF	TRBV5-1	TRBJ2-7	-
CASSQLPGTPDNEQFF	TRBV28	TRBJ2-1	once
CASSSLGQGPYNEQFF	TRBV11-2	TRBJ2-1	-
CATTAGGRNSPLHF	TRBV19	TRBJ1-6	few
CATSAAGLGLNTDTQYF	TRBV24-1	TRBJ2-3	once
CASSIGLGNSPLHF	TRBV19	TRBJ1-6	-
CASFTRRGQPQHF	TRBV6-5	TRBJ1-5	few
CANNGGQGLQETQYF	TRBV2	TRBJ2-5	many
CASRKDRGLSYEQYF	TRBV2	TRBJ2-7	-
CASRPGGDFYTF	TRBV5-4	TRBJ1-2	once
CASSPRSRQETQYF	TRBV4-2	TRBJ2-5	-
CASSSNPTGFGEKLFF	TRBV7-2	TRBJ1-4	few
CASSQRVGGAGELFF	TRBV4-2	TRBJ2-2	few
CATSRDRGRNTIYF	TRBV15	TRBJ1-3	-
CASSQAWEAFF	TRBV12-3/TRBV12-4	TRBJ1-1	once
CASSPGTSGYNEQFF	TRBV19	TRBJ2-1	-
CASSGLAGGGEQFF	TRBV19	TRBJ2-1	-
CASSQDRYNEQFF	TRBV14	TRBJ2-1	-
CASSQDWGVTDTQYF	TRBV6-4	TRBJ2-3	-
CATMTTGSYSNQPQHF	TRBV27	TRBJ1-5	once